This T cell receptor (beta chain) originates from a study of blood T cell repertoires in COVID-19. Study-level background: Acute-phase and convalescent COVID-19 samples originated in the United States, Italy and Spain. Sources were T cells, B-cell-depleted T cells, or PBMCs; the material itself was cDNA or gDNA.

In the original workflow: Amplification from reference gene primers served as the basis for estimated nucleated cell counts. TCRdb's table, derived via immunoSEQ multiplex PCR, lists solely in-frame clones and lacks some. That table supplies the V and J calls and clone size; D and trimming were determined from the DNA. The data hold 290,000 or so clones, with around 87% observed a single time. The sample comprised peripheral blood. This TCR was sampled from a man in his sixties or seventies with acute or convalescent COVID-19.

This chain's CDR3 is CASSRDRESYNEQFF. For the CDR3, the DNA is TGCGCCAGCAGCCGGGACAGGGAGTCCTACAATGAGCAGTTCTTC. J is TRBJ2-1 and V is TRBV4-3, with 9 bases identical to TRBD1. Per the germline V gene, CDR1 is LGHNA and CDR2 is YSLEER. J lost 1 base, V lost 4 bases, and 2 bases had no gene match. CDR3 size: 15 residues.